This is a list of T cell receptor beta chains from one sample in a study of cytomegalovirus exposure and HLA in healthy donors. Only in-frame clones appear in the TCRdb table, and some are missing; sequencing was by immunoSEQ multiplex PCR. The repertoire has about 130,000 clones, approximately 92% of them found once; the top ten carry about 10%. The specimen sequenced was PBMCs. All receptors derive from a woman between 18 and 30 years old in good health and CMV-seropositive. The CDR3 runs from the conserved cysteine through the conserved F or W. Fields, in order: CDR3 length, clone size, J gene, V gene, D gene, CDR3 DNA, CDR3 protein. The D gene is left open where the match is weak. Part of the rows lack a size; the others show once, few, many or a class for expanded clones.

15	.	TRBJ2-5	TRBV6-1	.	TGTGCCAGCAGTGCTTCCGGGACTGGCCAAGAGACCCAGTACTTC	CASSASGTGQETQYF
13	.	TRBJ1-2	TRBV6-5	TRBD1	TGTGCCAGCAGTCGGACAGGGGACTATGGCTACACCTTC	CASSRTGDYGYTF
13	.	TRBJ1-2	TRBV6-5	.	TGTGCCAGCGCCGCAACCGAGGGCTATGGCTACACCTTC	CASAATEGYGYTF
16	.	TRBJ2-2	TRBV27	TRBD1	TGTGCCAGCAGAACCCCCCCGGGACAGGGGGTCGGGGAGCTGTTTTTT	CASRTPPGQGVGELFF
17	.	TRBJ2-4	TRBV15	TRBD1	TGTGCCACCAGCAGGATCCGGGACAGCTTCACCAAAAACATTCAGTACTTC	CATSRIRDSFTKNIQYF
15	.	TRBJ2-2	TRBV19	.	TGTGCCAGTAGAGGTGGGGGCCTTGGAACCGGGGAGCTGTTTTTT	CASRGGGLGTGELFF
13	few	TRBJ1-2	TRBV6-1	.	TGTGCCAGCAGTCCCTTCCCAGGGAATGGCTACACCTTC	CASSPFPGNGYTF
14	.	TRBJ1-6	TRBV15	.	TGTGCCACCAGCAGTTCCCGACCGCCAGGGCCCCTCCACTTT	CATSSSRPPGPLHF
13	.	TRBJ1-5	TRBV28	.	TGTGCCAGCCTGGCGGTAGACAATCAGCCCCAGCATTTT	CASLAVDNQPQHF
14	.	TRBJ1-2	TRBV18	.	TGTGCCAGCTCACCCCCCGCGAGGGCGGATGGCTACACCTTC	CASSPPARADGYTF
16	.	TRBJ2-7	TRBV6-4	TRBD2	TGTGCCAGCAGTGCCTCCAATTTCGCGGGGGGCTACGAGCAGTACTTC	CASSASNFAGGYEQYF
15	.	TRBJ1-2	TRBV6-5	.	TGTGCCAGCAGTTACTCGTTCCCCGGACAACTGGGCTACACCTTC	CASSYSFPGQLGYTF
16	.	TRBJ2-6	TRBV4-2	.	TGTGCCAGCAGCCCCGACAGAGACCCTGGGGCCAACGTCCTGACTTTC	CASSPDRDPGANVLTF
13	.	TRBJ1-2	TRBV5-6	TRBD1	TGTGCCAGCAGCGTTGGGACAGGGATTAGCTACACCTTC	CASSVGTGISYTF
19	.	TRBJ2-7	TRBV7-2	TRBD1	TGTGCCAGCAGCCTCGGGGGACAGGGGGCCCGTCCAAGCTCCTACGAGCAGTACTTC	CASSLGGQGARPSSYEQYF
14	.	TRBJ2-3	TRBV14	.	TGTGCCAGCAGCCAAGGTTCCGTTCGAGATACGCAGTATTTT	CASSQGSVRDTQYF
13	few	TRBJ1-6	TRBV27	.	TGTGCCAGCAGCCTTTGGGGGGTTTCACCCCTCCACTTT	CASSLWGVSPLHF